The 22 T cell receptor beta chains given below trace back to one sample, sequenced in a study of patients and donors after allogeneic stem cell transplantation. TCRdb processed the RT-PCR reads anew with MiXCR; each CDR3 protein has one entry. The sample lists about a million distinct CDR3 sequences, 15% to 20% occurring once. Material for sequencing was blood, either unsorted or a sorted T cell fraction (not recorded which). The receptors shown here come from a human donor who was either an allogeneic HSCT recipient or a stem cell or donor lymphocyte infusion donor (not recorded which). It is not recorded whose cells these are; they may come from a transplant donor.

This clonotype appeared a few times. The CDR3 nucleotides read TGCGCCAGCAGCTCAACGGGCGGGAGGTGGAAAGAGACCCAGTACTTC. The encoded protein is CASSSTGGRWKETQYF. The rearrangement uses TRBV5-1 and TRBJ2-5, with 8 bases identical to TRBD2. The junction had 10 bases not matched to a gene; V was cut back by 3 bases and J by 3 bases. Germline V gives CDR1 SGHRS, CDR2 YFSETQ. The CDR3 is 16 residues long. Variable domain in full (rest from reference TRBV5-1 and TRBJ2-5): KAGVTQTPRYLIKTRGQQVTLSCSPISGHRSVSWYQQTPGQGLQFLFEYFSETQRNKGNFPGRFSGRQFSNSRSEMNVSTLELGDSALYLCASSSTGGRWKETQYFGPGTRLLVL.

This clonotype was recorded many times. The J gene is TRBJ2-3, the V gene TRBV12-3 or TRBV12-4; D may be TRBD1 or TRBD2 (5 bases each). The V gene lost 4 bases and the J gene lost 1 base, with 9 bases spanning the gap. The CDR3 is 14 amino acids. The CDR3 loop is CASSSGPRTDTQYF. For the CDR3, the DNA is TGTGCCAGCAGTTCGGGGCCTCGCACAGATACGCAGTATTTT.

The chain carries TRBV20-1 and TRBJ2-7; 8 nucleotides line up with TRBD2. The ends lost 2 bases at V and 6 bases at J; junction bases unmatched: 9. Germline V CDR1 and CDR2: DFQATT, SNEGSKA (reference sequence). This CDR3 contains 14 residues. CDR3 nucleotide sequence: TGCAGTGCTAGACCTGGACTAGCTGAGGTCGAGCAGTACTTC. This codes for CSARPGLAEVEQYF.

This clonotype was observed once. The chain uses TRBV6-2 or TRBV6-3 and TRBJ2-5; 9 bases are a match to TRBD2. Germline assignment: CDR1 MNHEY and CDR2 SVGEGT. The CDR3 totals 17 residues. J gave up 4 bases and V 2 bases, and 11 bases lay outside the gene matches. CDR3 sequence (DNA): TGTGCCAGCAGTTACCGGGCGGGGGGGACCCCCAGAGAGACCCAGTACTTC. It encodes CASSYRAGGTPRETQYF.

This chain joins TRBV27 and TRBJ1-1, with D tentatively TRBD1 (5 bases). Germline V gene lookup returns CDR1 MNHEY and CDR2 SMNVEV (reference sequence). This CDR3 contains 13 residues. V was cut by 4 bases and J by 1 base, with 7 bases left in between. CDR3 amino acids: CASSWGPNTEAFF. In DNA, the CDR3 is TGTGCCAGCAGTTGGGGACCGAACACTGAAGCTTTCTTT.

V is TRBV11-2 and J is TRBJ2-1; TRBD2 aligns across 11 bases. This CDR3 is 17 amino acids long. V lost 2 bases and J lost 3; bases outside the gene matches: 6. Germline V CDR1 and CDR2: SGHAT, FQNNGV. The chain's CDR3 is CASSLTRTSGLYNEQFF. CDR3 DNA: TGTGCCAGCAGCTTAACCCGGACTAGCGGGCTCTACAATGAGCAGTTCTTC.

The DNA of the CDR3 is TGTGCCAGCTCACTTCAGGGGGGTGAAGCTTTCTTT. Protein sequence: CASSLQGGEAFF. The J gene is TRBJ1-1, the V gene TRBV18, with TRBD1 matching over 7 bases. V trimming: 4 bases; J trimming: 7 bases; junction bases outside the gene matches: 3. Germline lookup yields CDR1 KGHSH and CDR2 LQKENI. This CDR3 has 12 amino acids.

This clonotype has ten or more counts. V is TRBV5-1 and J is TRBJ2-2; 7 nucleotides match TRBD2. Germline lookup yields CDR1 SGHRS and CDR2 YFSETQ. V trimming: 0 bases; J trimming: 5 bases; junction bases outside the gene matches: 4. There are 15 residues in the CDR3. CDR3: CASSLEAGATGELFF. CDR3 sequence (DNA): TGCGCCAGCAGCTTGGAGGCGGGAGCGACCGGGGAGCTGTTTTTT.

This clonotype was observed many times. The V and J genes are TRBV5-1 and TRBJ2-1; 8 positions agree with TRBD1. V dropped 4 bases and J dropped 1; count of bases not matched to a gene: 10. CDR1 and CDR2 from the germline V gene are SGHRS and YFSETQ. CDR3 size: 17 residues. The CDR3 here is CASSKQGQEISYNEQFF. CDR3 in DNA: TGCGCCAGCAGCAAACAGGGACAGGAAATTTCCTACAATGAGCAGTTCTTC.

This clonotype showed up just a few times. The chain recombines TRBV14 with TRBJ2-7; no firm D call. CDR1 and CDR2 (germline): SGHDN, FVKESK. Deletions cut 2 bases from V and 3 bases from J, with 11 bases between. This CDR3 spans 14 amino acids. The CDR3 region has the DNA TGTGCCAGCAGCCAACCCGGTCAGTACTACGAGCAGTACTTC. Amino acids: CASSQPGQYYEQYF. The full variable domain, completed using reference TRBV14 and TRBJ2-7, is EAGVTQFPSHSVIEKGQTVTLRCDPISGHDNLYWYRRVMGKEIKFLLHFVKESKQDESGMPNNRFLAERTGGTYSTLKVQPAELEDSGVYFCASSQPGQYYEQYFGPGTRLTVT.

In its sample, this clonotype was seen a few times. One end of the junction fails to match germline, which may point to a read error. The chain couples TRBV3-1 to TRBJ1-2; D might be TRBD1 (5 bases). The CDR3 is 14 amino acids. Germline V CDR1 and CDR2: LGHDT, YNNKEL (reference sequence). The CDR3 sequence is CASSQVNGGEGYSF. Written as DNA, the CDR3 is TGTGCCAGCAGCCAAGTGAATGGTGGGGAGGGGTACTCCTTC.

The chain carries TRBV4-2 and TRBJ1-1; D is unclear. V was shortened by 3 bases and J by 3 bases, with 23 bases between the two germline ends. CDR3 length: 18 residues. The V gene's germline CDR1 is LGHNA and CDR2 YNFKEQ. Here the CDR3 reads CASSQDSWREATDTEAFF. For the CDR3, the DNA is TGTGCCAGCAGCCAGGATTCCTGGAGGGAAGCGACCGACACTGAAGCTTTCTTT.

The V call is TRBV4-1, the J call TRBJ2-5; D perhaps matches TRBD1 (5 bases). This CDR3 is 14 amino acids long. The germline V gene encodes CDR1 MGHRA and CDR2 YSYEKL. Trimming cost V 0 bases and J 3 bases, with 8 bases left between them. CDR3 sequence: CASSQDLGEETQYF. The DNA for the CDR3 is TGCGCCAGCAGCCAAGATTTAGGGGAAGAGACCCAGTACTTC.

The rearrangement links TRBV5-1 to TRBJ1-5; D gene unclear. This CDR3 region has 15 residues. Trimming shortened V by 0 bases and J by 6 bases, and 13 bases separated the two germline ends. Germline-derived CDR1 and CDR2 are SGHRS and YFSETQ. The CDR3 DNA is TGCGCCAGCAGCTTGGACGAAGGAGGGTCTCAGCCCCAGCATTTT. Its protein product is CASSLDEGGSQPQHF.

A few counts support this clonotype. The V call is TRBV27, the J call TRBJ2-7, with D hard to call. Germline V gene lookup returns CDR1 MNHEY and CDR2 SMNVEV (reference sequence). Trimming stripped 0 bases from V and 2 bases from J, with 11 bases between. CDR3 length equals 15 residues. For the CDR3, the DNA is TGTGCCAGCAGTTTATCCGGTCACCCGACCTACGAGCAGTACTTC. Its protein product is CASSLSGHPTYEQYF.

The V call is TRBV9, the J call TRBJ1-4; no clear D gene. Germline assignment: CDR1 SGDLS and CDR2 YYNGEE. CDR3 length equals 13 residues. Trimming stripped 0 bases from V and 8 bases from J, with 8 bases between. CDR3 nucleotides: TGTGCCAGCAGCGTAGTGACCGGGGAAAAACTGTTTTTT. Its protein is CASSVVTGEKLFF.

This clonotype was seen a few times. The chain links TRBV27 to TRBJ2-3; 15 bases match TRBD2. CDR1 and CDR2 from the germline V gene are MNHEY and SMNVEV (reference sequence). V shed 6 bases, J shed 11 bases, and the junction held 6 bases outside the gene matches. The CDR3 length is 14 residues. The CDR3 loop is CASSRGLAGGEQYF. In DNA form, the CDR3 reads TGTGCCAGCAGCCGGGGACTAGCGGGAGGAGAGCAGTATTTT.

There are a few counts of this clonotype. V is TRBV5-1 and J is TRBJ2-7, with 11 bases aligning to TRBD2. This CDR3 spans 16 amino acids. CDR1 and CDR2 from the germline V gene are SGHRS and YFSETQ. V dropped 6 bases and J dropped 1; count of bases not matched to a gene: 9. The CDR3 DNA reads TGCGCCAGCACCACCACTAGCGGGAGATCGTCCTACGAGCAGTACTTC. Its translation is CASTTTSGRSSYEQYF.

The CDR3 reads CASSLDTPSGANVLTF. In nucleotides, the CDR3 is TGCGCCAGCAGCTTGGACACTCCATCTGGGGCCAACGTCCTGACTTTC. The gene calls are TRBV5-1 and TRBJ2-6; the D is unclear. CDR3 length equals 16 residues. Trimming removed 0 bases at V and 1 base at J, with 8 bases between. CDR1 and CDR2 from the germline V gene are SGHRS and YFSETQ.

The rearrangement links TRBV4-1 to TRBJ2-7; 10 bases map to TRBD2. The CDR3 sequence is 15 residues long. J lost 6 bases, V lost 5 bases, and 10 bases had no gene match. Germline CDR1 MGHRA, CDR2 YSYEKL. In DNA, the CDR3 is TGCGCCAGCAGCAGGACTAGCGGAGTCCCTTTCGAGCAGTACTTC. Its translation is CASSRTSGVPFEQYF.

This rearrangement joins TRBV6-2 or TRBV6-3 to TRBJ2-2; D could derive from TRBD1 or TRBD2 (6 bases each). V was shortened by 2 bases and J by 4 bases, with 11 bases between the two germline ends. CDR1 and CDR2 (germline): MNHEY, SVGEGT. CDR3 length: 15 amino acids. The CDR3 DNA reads TGTGCCAGCAGTTACGAGGGGGGCCTCACCGGGGAGCTGTTTTTT. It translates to CASSYEGGLTGELFF.

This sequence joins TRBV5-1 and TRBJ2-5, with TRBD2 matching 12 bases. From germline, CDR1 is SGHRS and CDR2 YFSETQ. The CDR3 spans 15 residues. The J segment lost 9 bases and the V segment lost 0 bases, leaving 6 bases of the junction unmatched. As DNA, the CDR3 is TGCGCCAGCAGCTTGGCTAGCGGGAGGGCCGAGGCCCAGTACTTC. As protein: CASSLASGRAEAQYF. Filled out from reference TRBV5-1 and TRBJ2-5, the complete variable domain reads KAGVTQTPRYLIKTRGQQVTLSCSPISGHRSVSWYQQTPGQGLQFLFEYFSETQRNKGNFPGRFSGRQFSNSRSEMNVSTLELGDSALYLCASSLASGRAEAQYFGPGTRLLVL.